This T cell receptor beta chain was observed in a study of spatial heterogeneity in lung cancer. Overall study: Available PBMC from follow-up, collected a median of roughly 26 months after resection, underwent sequencing.

Sample time point: blood at routine non-recurrence follow-up after resection. TCRdb called the 5' RACE reads again in MiXCR, with one record for every CDR3 protein. The table lists tens of thousands of distinct CDR3 sequences, roughly 5.4% of them singletons. The germline V and J ends were trimmed by 1 base and 3 bases, with 4 bases remaining between them. CDR1 LGHDT and CDR2 YNNKEL come from the germline V gene (reference sequence). The CDR3 extends over 12 amino acids. This material consisted of PBMCs, taken at follow-up. The V call is TRBV3-1, the J call TRBJ2-7; unclear D gene. This clonotype was sampled from a female donor with early-stage non-small cell lung cancer. CDR3 in DNA: TGTGCCAGCAGCCAAGGTATCTACGAGCAGTACTTC. Its translation: CASSQGIYEQYF.